Below, 13 T cell receptor beta chains from the same sample are listed, as sequenced in a study of blood T cell repertoires in COVID-19. Some clones are missing from TCRdb's copy, which holds only in-frame ones; the method was immunoSEQ multiplex PCR. Of roughly 50,000 clones listed, roughly 90% were seen once; the top ten hold over 10%. The material sequenced was peripheral blood. The receptor source for this set is an elderly man with acute or convalescent COVID-19.

The rearrangement links TRBV5-8 to TRBJ1-6; D not certain. Germline CDR1 reads SGHTS; CDR2 reads YDEGEE. The CDR3 spans 16 residues. V was shortened by 3 bases and J by 6 bases, with 16 bases between the two germline ends. CDR3 sequence: CASSSSGRLGNSPLHF. The CDR3 nucleotides are TGTGCCAGCAGCTCATCGGGAAGGCTCGGTAATTCACCCCTCCACTTT. Full variable domain (remainder filled in from reference TRBV5-8 and TRBJ1-6): EAGVTQSPTHLIKTRGQQATLRCSPISGHTSVYWYQQALGLGLQFLLWYDEGEERNRGNFPPRFSGRQFPNYSSELNVNALELEDSALYLCASSSSGRLGNSPLHFGNGTRLTVT.

This clone was seen a few times. The gene calls are TRBV6-4 and TRBJ1-5; possible D gene TRBD1, 6 bases. The germline CDR1 and CDR2 sequences are MRHNA and SNTAGT. The CDR3 runs 15 residues. The V end lost 0 bases, the J end lost 5 bases, and 11 bases lay between the germline ends. CDR3 sequence: CASSDSRQVDQPQHF. The CDR3 nucleotides read TGTGCCAGCAGTGACTCCCGACAGGTAGATCAGCCCCAGCATTTT.

The chain recombines TRBV29-1 with TRBJ2-5; TRBD1 aligns across 10 bases. Germline assignment: CDR1 SQVTM and CDR2 ANQGSEA. This CDR3 comprises 13 residues. V gave up 7 bases and J gave up 4 bases; unmatched junction bases: 6. CDR3 sequence: CSGKTGGRETQYF. For the CDR3, the DNA is TGCAGCGGGAAGACAGGGGGCCGAGAGACCCAGTACTTC.

The chain carries TRBV5-1 and TRBJ1-1; D might be TRBD1 (6 bases). The V gene lost 3 bases and the J gene lost 1 base, with 13 bases spanning the gap. This CDR3 region has 15 residues. Per the germline V gene, CDR1 is SGHRS and CDR2 is YFSETQ. CDR3 DNA sequence: TGCGCCAGCAGCTATGCAGGGGTCGAGAACACTGAAGCTTTCTTT. Amino acid sequence: CASSYAGVENTEAFF.

The rearrangement uses TRBV7-9 and TRBJ2-3; TRBD1 might be the D (6 bases). V was pared by 5 bases and J by 4 bases, with 16 bases between. The germline gives CDR1 SEHNR, CDR2 FQNEAQ (reference sequence). The CDR3 totals 15 residues. The CDR3 bases are TGTGCCAGCAGCCCGGAAGGGGGTTGGGCAGATACGCAGTATTTT. Translation: CASSPEGGWADTQYF.

This clone has just a few counts. The chain combines TRBV7-2 with TRBJ2-5; TRBD2 matches 8 bases. V trimming: 5 bases; J trimming: 1 base; junction bases outside the gene matches: 12. The germline CDR1 and CDR2 sequences are SGHTA and FQGNSA. The CDR3 consists of 17 residues. The CDR3 here is CASSGKGSGGFQETQYF. CDR3 DNA: TGTGCCAGCAGCGGGAAGGGAAGCGGGGGATTCCAAGAGACCCAGTACTTC.

This clone came up once. The chain joins TRBV5-6 to TRBJ2-3; 8 bases are shared with TRBD1. Looked up from germline, CDR1 is SGHDT and CDR2 is YYEEEE. The CDR3 is 16 residues long. The ends lost 4 bases at V and 0 bases at J; junction bases unmatched: 7. The CDR3 nucleotides read TGTGCCAGCAGCACCTCGGGACAGGCTAGCACAGATACGCAGTATTTT. Amino acid sequence: CASSTSGQASTDTQYF.

The chain couples TRBV6-5 to TRBJ1-5; D not resolved. There are 14 residues in the CDR3. V was shortened by 2 bases and J by 2 bases, with 7 bases between the two germline ends. The germline gives CDR1 MNHEY, CDR2 SVGAGI. CDR3 coding DNA: TGTGCCAGCAGTTACGGGCAGGGCAATCAGCCCCAGCATTTT. Its protein is CASSYGQGNQPQHF.

The J gene is TRBJ2-5, the V gene TRBV6-5, with 8 positions matching TRBD2. Germline assignment: CDR1 MNHEY and CDR2 SVGAGI. This CDR3 is 15 amino acids long. With V trimmed by 2 bases and J by 7 bases, 9 bases remained unmatched. This chain's CDR3 is CASSYTRGGQGTQYF. For the CDR3, the DNA is TGTGCCAGCAGTTACACCCGGGGGGGCCAGGGGACCCAGTACTTC.

The chain recombines TRBV5-1 with TRBJ2-7, with TRBD1 matching 9 bases. The V gene end was trimmed by 0 bases and the J gene end by 3 bases; junction bases not matched to a gene: 7. The germline V gene encodes CDR1 SGHRS and CDR2 YFSETQ. The CDR3 contains 16 residues. CDR3 sequence: CASSLGDRVAIYEQYF. The CDR3 bases are TGCGCCAGCAGCTTGGGGGACAGGGTAGCAATCTACGAGCAGTACTTC.

The V call is TRBV19, the J call TRBJ1-5, with 9 bases fitting TRBD1. Germline values: CDR1 LNHDA, CDR2 SQIVND (reference sequence). This CDR3 has 15 residues. V was clipped by 4 bases and J by 6 bases; unmatched bases: 7. This chain's CDR3 is CASSRGQGSSQPQHF. For the CDR3, the DNA is TGTGCCAGTAGTAGAGGACAGGGGAGTAGTCAGCCCCAGCATTTT.

V and J are TRBV7-9 and TRBJ2-3; D is uncertain. The V end was cut by 5 bases, the J end by 3 bases, with 15 bases between. This CDR3 region has 15 residues. In germline, CDR1 is SEHNR, CDR2 FQNEAQ (reference sequence). The CDR3 nucleotides read TGTGCCAGCAGCCCCACCGGGTCCGGGACAGATACGCAGTATTTT. This encodes CASSPTGSGTDTQYF.

The rearrangement joins TRBV9 to TRBJ1-3; TRBD1 might be the D (5 bases). Germline V gene lookup returns CDR1 SGDLS and CDR2 YYNGEE. The CDR3 spans 18 residues. Trimming took off 3 bases at V and 0 bases at J, with 19 bases between the two ends. CDR3 coding DNA: TGTGCCAGCAGCGCCCGTCCCGCGACAGACCTCTCTGGAAACACCATATATTTT. Amino acids: CASSARPATDLSGNTIYF.